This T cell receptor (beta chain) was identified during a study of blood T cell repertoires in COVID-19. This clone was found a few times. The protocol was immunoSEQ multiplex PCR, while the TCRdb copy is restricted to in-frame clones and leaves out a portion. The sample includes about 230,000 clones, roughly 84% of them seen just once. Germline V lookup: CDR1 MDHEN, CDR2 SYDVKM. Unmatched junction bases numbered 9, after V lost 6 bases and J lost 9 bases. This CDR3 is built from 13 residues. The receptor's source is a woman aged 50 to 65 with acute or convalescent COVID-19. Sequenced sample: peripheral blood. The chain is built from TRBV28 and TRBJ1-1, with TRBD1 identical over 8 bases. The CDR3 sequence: CASSRPGQVKAFF. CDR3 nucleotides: TGTGCCAGCAGCCGCCCGGGACAGGTTAAAGCTTTCTTT.